This TCR beta chain came from a study of cytomegalovirus exposure and HLA in healthy donors. General study points: CMV antigen specificity was confirmed in vitro for three CMV-associated chains. Certain sequence variants were highly shared and formed a cluster, and this cluster was likely a sequencing artifact. TCR beta chain V- and J-gene trimming was linked, in a later analysis, to a missense variant in DCLRE1C. Later work found that TCR association rates differed between HLA loci; DRB1 had the most and HLA-C the fewest.

The CDR3 runs 12 residues. The J segment lost 4 bases and the V segment lost 8 bases, leaving 4 bases of the junction unmatched. Per the germline V gene, CDR1 is MGHRA and CDR2 is YSYEKL. This clone was picked up a small number of times. Its cognate antigen is unknown. The primer mix had 60 Vbeta and 13 Jbeta primers. The data were produced by immunoSEQ multiplex PCR, yet TCRdb's version contains in-frame clones alone and is incomplete. The sample has about 170,000 clones; approximately 67% are singletons. The chain combines TRBV4-1 with TRBJ1-2; TRBD1 agrees at 7 bases. This TCR was sampled from a man between 40 and 49 years old in good health and CMV-seronegative. Sequences were obtained from PBMCs. This CDR3 is CASRKGAYGYTF. For the CDR3, the DNA is TGCGCCAGCCGCAAGGGGGCCTATGGCTACACCTTC.